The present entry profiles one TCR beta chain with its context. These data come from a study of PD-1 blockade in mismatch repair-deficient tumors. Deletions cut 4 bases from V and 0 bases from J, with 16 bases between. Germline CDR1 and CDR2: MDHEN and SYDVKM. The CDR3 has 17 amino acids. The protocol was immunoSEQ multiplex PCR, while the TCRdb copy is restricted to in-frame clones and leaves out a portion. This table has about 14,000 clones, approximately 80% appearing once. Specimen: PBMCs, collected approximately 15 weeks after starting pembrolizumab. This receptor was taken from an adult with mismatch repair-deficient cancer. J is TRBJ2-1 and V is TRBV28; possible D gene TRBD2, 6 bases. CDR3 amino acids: CASSWAYGSPSYNEQFF. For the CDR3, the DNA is TGTGCCAGCAGTTGGGCTTACGGGAGCCCCTCCTACAATGAGCAGTTCTTC. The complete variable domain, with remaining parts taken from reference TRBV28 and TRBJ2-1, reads DVKVTQSSRYLVKRTGEKVFLECVQDMDHENMFWYRQDPGLGLRLIYFSYDVKMKEKGDIPEGYSVSREKKERFSLILESASTNQTSMYLCASSWAYGSPSYNEQFFGPGTRLTVL.